Sequencing of this T cell receptor beta chain was carried out in a study of identical twins. Study-level results: Sharing of beta out-of-frame sequences by twins showed a weaker excess. The more abundant beta clonotypes in cord blood had fewer insertions, and memory repertoires did not show this.

Trimming removed 0 bases from V and 1 base from J; junction bases left unmatched: 1. This CDR3 region has 15 residues. In germline, CDR1 is MNHEY, CDR2 SVGEGT. Each CDR3 protein is one row after TCRdb ran MiXCR on the 5' RACE reads. The sample contains hundreds of thousands of distinct CDR3 sequences, 5.5% to 7.5% of which appear only once. There are many counts of this clonotype. Its target is not known. The gene calls are TRBV6-2 or TRBV6-3 and TRBJ1-1; TRBD1 matches 8 bases. Source material: naive T cells sorted from blood. This clonotype originated in a man younger than 35 in good health. CDR3: CASSYSDRGNTEAFF. CDR3 DNA sequence: TGTGCCAGCAGTTACTCAGACAGGGGGAACACTGAAGCTTTCTTT.